There are a few counts of the clone carrying this TCR beta chain. The sample comes from a study of control samples from healthy donors and cancer patients. CDR3 length: 14 amino acids. Germline CDR1 and CDR2: KGHSH and LQKENI. V was cut by 6 bases and J by 3 bases, with 14 bases left in between. Profiled with immunoSEQ multiplex PCR; TCRdb holds only in-frame clones, not every one. The table has around 100,000 clones, roughly nine tenths seen once; the top ten hold over 15%. The sample consisted of blood. V usage is TRBV18 and J usage is TRBJ1-1; unclear D gene. This sequence originates from a woman in her forties or fifties in good health. The CDR3 sequence is CASSPHEDHTEAFF. CDR3 in DNA: TGTGCCAGCTCGCCTCATGAGGACCACACTGAAGCTTTCTTT.